The 18 T cell receptor beta chains reported below all come from one sample, sequenced in a study of technical replicates of blood from a few donors. TCRdb's copy holds only in-frame clones and misses some; the assay was immunoSEQ multiplex PCR. The sample records more than 65,000 clones, roughly 90% being singletons. Source material: T cells isolated from PBMCs. These receptors all stem from a human donor in good health.

The J gene is TRBJ1-1, the V gene TRBV10-1, with 11 nucleotides matching TRBD1. The CDR3 length is 13 residues. Germline V gene lookup returns CDR1 WNHNN and CDR2 SYGVQD (reference sequence). The ends lost 7 bases at V and 5 bases at J; junction bases unmatched: 3. In DNA, the CDR3 is TGCGCCAGCAAGGGACAGGGGGGGACTGAAGCTTTCTTT. Amino acid sequence: CASKGQGGTEAFF.

The rearrangement joins TRBV30 to TRBJ2-7; 7 bases are shared with TRBD1. Germline trimming cut 4 bases from V and 3 bases from J; bases unmatched to any gene: 6. From germline, CDR1 is GTSNPN and CDR2 SVGIG (reference sequence). The CDR3 is 13 amino acids. For the CDR3, the DNA is TGTGCCTGGAACAGGGGCCTTAGCTACGAGCAGTACTTC. Protein sequence: CAWNRGLSYEQYF.

This clone has more than one count but fewer than ten. The chain recombines TRBV7-9 with TRBJ1-5; D gene unclear. The length of the CDR3 is 13 residues. CDR1 SEHNR and CDR2 FQNEAQ come from the germline V gene (reference sequence). V was shortened by 4 bases and J by 3 bases, with 7 bases between the two germline ends. CDR3 region: CASSYLLNQPQHF. The CDR3 nucleotides are TGTGCCAGCAGCTACCTACTCAATCAGCCCCAGCATTTT.

CDR3 loop: CASRKGGRGYEQYF. For the CDR3, the DNA is TGTGCCAGCAGAAAAGGGGGGAGGGGCTACGAGCAGTACTTC. This chain connects TRBV21-1 to TRBJ2-7; the table's D call, TRBD2, has no DNA check behind it. TRBV21-1 is a pseudogene. The CDR3 runs 14 residues.

V gene TRBV11-3 combines with J gene TRBJ2-3; 7 positions agree with TRBD2. V lost 4 bases, J lost 2 bases, and 6 bases stayed unmatched. The germline V gene has CDR1 SGHNT and CDR2 YENEEA. The length of the CDR3 is 15 residues. Written as DNA, the CDR3 is TGTGCCAGCAGCTCCGGACTAGAACTCACAGATACGCAGTATTTT. Protein: CASSSGLELTDTQYF. Variable domain in full (rest from reference TRBV11-3 and TRBJ2-3): EAGVVQSPRYKIIEKKQPVAFWCNPISGHNTLYWYLQNLGQGPELLIRYENEEAVDDSQLPKDRFSAERLKGVDSTLKIQPAELGDSAVYLCASSSGLELTDTQYFGPGTRLTVL.

The chain couples TRBV28 to TRBJ1-4, with D maybe TRBD1 (6 bases). V was shortened by 3 bases and J by 0 bases, with 17 bases between the two germline ends. The germline V gene has CDR1 MDHEN and CDR2 SYDVKM. This CDR3 comprises 18 residues. CDR3 region: CASSFYRELEATNEKLFF. CDR3 sequence (DNA): TGTGCCAGCAGTTTTTACAGGGAGTTGGAGGCAACTAATGAAAAACTGTTTTTT.

This chain joins TRBV19 and TRBJ1-1; the D is unclear. Trimming took 2 bases from V and 0 from J, leaving 10 bases between them. CDR3 length equals 15 residues. The germline V gene encodes CDR1 LNHDA and CDR2 SQIVND (reference sequence). CDR3 sequence: CASSITGFMNTEAFF. CDR3 coding DNA: TGTGCCAGTAGTATAACCGGTTTTATGAACACTGAAGCTTTCTTT.

This rearrangement joins TRBV25-1 to TRBJ2-3, with TRBD2 identical over 9 bases. J gave up 2 bases and V 5 bases, and 5 bases lay outside the gene matches. CDR3 size: 15 residues. Germline V gene data show CDR1 as MGHDK and CDR2 as SYGVNS. The CDR3 DNA follows: TGTGCCAGCAGTCCCCCTAGCGGGATCACAGATACGCAGTATTTT. As protein: CASSPPSGITDTQYF. Based on the CDR3 plus reference TRBV25-1 and TRBJ2-3, the full variable domain is EADIYQTPRYLVIGTGKKITLECSQTMGHDKMYWYQQDPGMELHLIHYSYGVNSTEKGDLSSESTVSRIRTEHFPLTLESARPSHTSQYLCASSPPSGITDTQYFGPGTRLTVL.

This clone was picked up a small number of times. Other nucleotide sequences in the sample specify the same CDR3. The CDR3: CASSVGTGNTEAFF. The CDR3 DNA reads as TGTGCCAGCAGCGTAGGGACAGGGAACACTGAAGCTTTCTTT. The chain is built from TRBV9 and TRBJ1-1, with 7 bases fitting TRBD1. J lost 1 base, V lost 0 bases, and 0 bases had no gene match. Germline CDR1 SGDLS, CDR2 YYNGEE. The CDR3 covers 14 residues.

The genes are TRBV28 and TRBJ2-5, with D possibly TRBD1 on 5 matching bases. V lost 6 bases to trimming and J lost 5 bases, with 13 bases between them. Germline CDR1 reads MDHEN; CDR2 reads SYDVKM. This CDR3 contains 13 residues. The DNA of the CDR3 is TGTGCCAGCAGACCAGGGTTGAGGGAGACCCAGTACTTC. Protein sequence: CASRPGLRETQYF.

This clone appeared a single time. The J gene is TRBJ2-2, the V gene TRBV5-1; 10 nucleotides line up with TRBD2. The CDR3 has 18 residues. The junction had 15 bases not matched to a gene; V was cut back by 4 bases and J by 6 bases. Germline-derived CDR1 and CDR2 are SGHRS and YFSETQ. CDR3 residues: CASSPESGRALQPGELFF. In DNA, the CDR3 is TGCGCCAGCAGCCCGGAGAGCGGGAGGGCCTTACAACCCGGGGAGCTGTTTTTT.

The chain has TRBV9 and TRBJ1-5; 11 bases are shared with TRBD1. The CDR3 spans 15 residues. V lost 3 bases and J lost 9; bases outside the gene matches: 8. Germline V lookup: CDR1 SGDLS, CDR2 YYNGEE. CDR3 DNA sequence: TGTGCCAGCAGCGACGGACAGGGGGCATCGCTGCCCCAGCATTTT. It codes for CASSDGQGASLPQHF.

The genes are TRBV7-2 and TRBJ2-1; D might be TRBD2 (6 bases). CDR3 length: 16 amino acids. Trimming shortened V by 4 bases and J by 6 bases, and 19 bases separated the two germline ends. Germline V gene data show CDR1 as SGHTA and CDR2 as FQGNSA. This CDR3 is CASSWRDFASPNEQFF. As DNA, the CDR3 is TGTGCCAGCAGCTGGCGGGACTTCGCATCGCCCAATGAGCAGTTCTTC.

V and J are TRBV4-1 and TRBJ2-7; 8 positions match TRBD2. V was pared by 0 bases and J by 3 bases, with 13 bases of the junction left unmatched. The CDR3 has 18 amino acids. Germline V gene data show CDR1 as MGHRA and CDR2 as YSYEKL. The CDR3 loop is CASSQEEDGAGGSYEQYF. The CDR3 region has the DNA TGCGCCAGCAGCCAAGAGGAAGATGGGGCGGGAGGTAGCTACGAGCAGTACTTC.

The chain combines TRBV7-2 with TRBJ2-7, with a weak D call TRBD2 (6 bases). Between the trimmed V and J ends, which lost 7 bases and 5 bases, there was a span of 18 bases. This CDR3 is 14 amino acids long. Germline V lookup: CDR1 SGHTA, CDR2 FQGNSA. The CDR3 sequence: CASTANRGSNEQYF. The DNA of the CDR3 is TGTGCCAGCACCGCTAATCGGGGGAGCAACGAGCAGTACTTC.

Note on this clone: A read error may produce the germline difference seen at one junction end. The rearrangement links TRBV5-4 to TRBJ1-5; D is unresolved. Germline CDR1 and CDR2: SGHNT and YYREEE (reference sequence). The length of the CDR3 is 12 residues. CDR3 bases: TGTGCCAGCAGCTTGGACAGAAGCCAGCCTTTTTTT. This encodes CASSLDRSQPFF. The variable domain in full, with the rest retrieved from reference TRBV5-4 and TRBJ1-5, is ETGVTQSPTHLIKTRGQQVTLRCSSQSGHNTVSWYQQALGQGPQFIFQYYREEENGRGNFPPRFSGLQFPNYSSELNVNALELDDSALYLCASSLDRSQPFFGDGTRLSIL.

This clone was recorded only once. The rearrangement links TRBV27 to TRBJ2-7; 9 bases are a match to TRBD1. Germline CDR1 and CDR2: MNHEY and SMNVEV (reference sequence). There are 14 residues in the CDR3. Trimming took 2 bases from V and 5 from J; bases not matched to a gene: 4. CDR3 protein: CASSLGTGHHEQYF. CDR3 nucleotide sequence: TGTGCCAGCAGTTTAGGGACAGGGCATCACGAGCAGTACTTC.

The chain couples TRBV7-3 to TRBJ2-7; D may be TRBD2 (5 bases). The V and J ends lost 2 bases and 3 bases respectively, with 11 bases between them. The germline V gene encodes CDR1 SGHTA and CDR2 FQGTGA. This CDR3 has 14 amino acids. In DNA form, the CDR3 reads TGTGCCAGCAGCTTAGCGGCGGAGGTCTACGAGCAGTACTTC. Its translation: CASSLAAEVYEQYF.